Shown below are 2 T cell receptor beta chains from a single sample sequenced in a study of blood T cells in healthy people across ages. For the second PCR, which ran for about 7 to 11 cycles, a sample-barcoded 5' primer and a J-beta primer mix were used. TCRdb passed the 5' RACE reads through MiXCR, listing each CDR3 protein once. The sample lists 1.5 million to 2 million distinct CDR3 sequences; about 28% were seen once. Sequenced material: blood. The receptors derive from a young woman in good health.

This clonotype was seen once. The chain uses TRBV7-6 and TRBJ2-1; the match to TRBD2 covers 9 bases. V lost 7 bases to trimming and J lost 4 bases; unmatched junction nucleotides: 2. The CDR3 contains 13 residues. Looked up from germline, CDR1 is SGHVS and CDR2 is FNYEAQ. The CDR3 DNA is TGTGCCAGCACTAGCGGGAATTACAATGAGCAGTTCTTC. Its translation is CASTSGNYNEQFF.

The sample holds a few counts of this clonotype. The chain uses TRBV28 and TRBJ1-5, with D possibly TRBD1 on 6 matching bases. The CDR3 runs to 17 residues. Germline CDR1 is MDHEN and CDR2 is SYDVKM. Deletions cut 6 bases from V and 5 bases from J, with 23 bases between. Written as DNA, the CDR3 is TGTGCCAGCAGACAGAGGGGGTTCGACTCCCAGTATCAGCCCCAGCATTTT. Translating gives CASRQRGFDSQYQPQHF.